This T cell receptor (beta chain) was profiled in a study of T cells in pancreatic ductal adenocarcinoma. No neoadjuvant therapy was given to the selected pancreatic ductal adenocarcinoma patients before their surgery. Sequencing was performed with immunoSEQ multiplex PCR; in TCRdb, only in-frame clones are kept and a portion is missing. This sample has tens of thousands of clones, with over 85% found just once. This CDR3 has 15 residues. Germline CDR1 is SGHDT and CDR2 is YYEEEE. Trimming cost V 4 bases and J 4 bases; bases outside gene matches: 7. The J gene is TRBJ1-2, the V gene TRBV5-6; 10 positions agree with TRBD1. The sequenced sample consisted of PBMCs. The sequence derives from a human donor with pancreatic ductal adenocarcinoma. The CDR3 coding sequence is TGTGCCAGCAGCGCAGACAGGGGGCGCGTCTATGGCTACACCTTC. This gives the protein CASSADRGRVYGYTF.